This passage covers 2 T cell receptor beta chains from one sample sequenced in a study of shared clonotypes between healthy human individuals. Only in-frame clones appear in the TCRdb table, and some are missing; sequencing was by immunoSEQ multiplex PCR. The sample contains about a million clones, around 75% of which appear only once. Specimen: memory CD4+ T cells sorted from blood. Sample subset: CD45RA-negative fraction. The receptors originated from a man aged 18 to 30 in good health.

This chain joins TRBV2 and TRBJ1-1; D is undetermined. V gave up 7 bases and J gave up 1 base, with 10 bases separating them. Germline-derived CDR1 and CDR2 are SNHLY and FYNNEI. The CDR3 contains 13 residues. In DNA, the CDR3 is TGTGCCAGCACGAAGGAGGCGAACACTGAAGCTTTCTTT. The encoded protein is CASTKEANTEAFF. The entire variable domain, with the rest obtained from reference TRBV2 and TRBJ1-1, is as follows: EPEVTQTPSHQVTQMGQEVILRCVPISNHLYFYWYRQILGQKVEFLVSFYNNEISEKSEIFDDQFSVERPDGSNFTLKIRSTKLEDSAMYFCASTKEANTEAFFGQGTRLTVV.

This chain joins TRBV11-3 and TRBJ1-1, with D unresolved. The V end lost 2 bases, the J end lost 3 bases, and 7 bases lay between the germline ends. In germline, CDR1 is SGHNT, CDR2 YENEEA. The CDR3 extends over 13 amino acids. In DNA, the CDR3 is TGTGCCAGCAGCTTACAGTACGACACTGAAGCTTTCTTT. It yields the protein CASSLQYDTEAFF.